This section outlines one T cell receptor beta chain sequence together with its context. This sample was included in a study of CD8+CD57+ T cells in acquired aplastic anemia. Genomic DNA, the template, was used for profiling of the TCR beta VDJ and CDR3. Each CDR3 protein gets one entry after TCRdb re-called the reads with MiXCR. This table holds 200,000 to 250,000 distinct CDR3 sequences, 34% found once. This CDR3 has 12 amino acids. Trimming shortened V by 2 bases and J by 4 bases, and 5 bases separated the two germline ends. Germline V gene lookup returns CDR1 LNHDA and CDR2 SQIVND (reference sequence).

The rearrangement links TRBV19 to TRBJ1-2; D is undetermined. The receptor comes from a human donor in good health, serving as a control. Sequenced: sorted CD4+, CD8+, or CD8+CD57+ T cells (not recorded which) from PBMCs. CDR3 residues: CASSITLYGYTF. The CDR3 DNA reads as TGTGCCAGTAGTATAACGCTCTATGGCTACACCTTC. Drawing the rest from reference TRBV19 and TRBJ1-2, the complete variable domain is DGGITQSPKYLFRKEGQNVTLSCEQNLNHDAMYWYRQDPGQGLRLIYYSQIVNDFQKGDIAEGYSVSREKKESFPLTVTSAQKNPTAFYLCASSITLYGYTFGSGTRLTVV.